The 19 T cell receptor beta chains below come from one sample, sequenced in a study of T cells in Graves' hyperthyroidism and ophthalmopathy. RNA transcripts were the template for amplifying TCR beta CDR3 regions. The HTBI primer set served for first-round RT-PCR of the TCR CDR3. TCRdb re-called the multiplex PCR reads with MiXCR, one entry per CDR3 protein. Of 390,000 or so distinct CDR3 sequences listed, roughly 14% were seen once; the top ten hold around 14%. Source material: blood. These receptors were taken from a man in his late teens or twenties with Graves' ophthalmopathy.

This clonotype came up a few times. The chain carries TRBV10-3 and TRBJ2-3; D unclear. The germline gives CDR1 ENHRY, CDR2 SYGVKD. CDR3 length: 14 amino acids. Trimming cost V 0 bases and J 2 bases, with 6 bases left between them. The CDR3 nucleotides read TGTGCCATCAGTGAGTCAGGGAACACAGATACGCAGTATTTT. Translation gives CAISESGNTDTQYF.

This clonotype was found many times. The chain has TRBV5-1 and TRBJ2-4; 11 nucleotides line up with TRBD2. The germline V gene encodes CDR1 SGHRS and CDR2 YFSETQ. V lost 4 bases, J lost 6 bases, and 6 bases stayed unmatched. This CDR3 has 15 residues. CDR3 region: CASSTFGLAGNIQYF. The CDR3 DNA reads TGCGCCAGCAGCACGTTCGGACTAGCGGGAAACATTCAGTACTTC. The variable domain in full, with the rest retrieved from reference TRBV5-1 and TRBJ2-4, is KAGVTQTPRYLIKTRGQQVTLSCSPISGHRSVSWYQQTPGQGLQFLFEYFSETQRNKGNFPGRFSGRQFSNSRSEMNVSTLELGDSALYLCASSTFGLAGNIQYFGAGTRLSVL.

The chain uses TRBV4-2 and TRBJ2-2; TRBD2 matches 7 bases. The J segment lost 8 bases and the V segment lost 0 bases, leaving 9 bases of the junction unmatched. CDR1 and CDR2 (germline): LGHNA, YNFKEQ. This CDR3 comprises 16 residues. The CDR3 DNA sequence: TGTGCCAGCAGCCAAGATCCTTACGCGGGAGAAGGGGAGCTGTTTTTT. Translating it yields CASSQDPYAGEGELFF.

In this sample, this clonotype turned up many times. The rearrangement joins TRBV20-1 to TRBJ2-3; D could derive from TRBD1 or TRBD2 (5 bases each). V was pared by 2 bases and J by 0 bases, with 18 bases between. Germline CDR1 is DFQATT and CDR2 is SNEGSKA (reference sequence). The CDR3 extends over 17 amino acids. DNA for the CDR3: TGCAGTGCTAGACCCATAAGTCCGGGGCTAAGCACAGATACGCAGTATTTT. Translating it yields CSARPISPGLSTDTQYF.

This clonotype was seen repeatedly, ten times or more. The V and J genes are TRBV7-9 and TRBJ2-1; 14 nucleotides align to TRBD2. The trim removed 7 bases at V and 0 bases at J, leaving 8 bases unmatched. The germline V gene has CDR1 SEHNR and CDR2 FQNEAQ (reference sequence). The CDR3 is 18 residues long. CDR3 protein: CASITGTSGSGSYNEQFF. In DNA, the CDR3 is TGTGCCAGCATCACCGGGACTAGCGGGAGTGGCTCCTACAATGAGCAGTTCTTC.

Concerning this clonotype: One base away lies a much larger clone, so this may be a sequencing read error. The chain couples TRBV20-1 to TRBJ2-1, with 11 bases matching TRBD2. Germline V gene lookup returns CDR1 DFQATT and CDR2 SNEGSKA (reference sequence). The CDR3 spans 14 residues. CDR3 bases: TGCAGTGCTGTGACTAGCGGGGTTTTCAATGAGCGGTTCTTC. It specifies CSAVTSGVFNERFF.

This clonotype was picked up many times. The V gene is TRBV4-1, the J gene TRBJ2-7, with 7 bases fitting TRBD1. This CDR3 is built from 14 residues. V shed 4 bases and J 6 bases; nucleotides not matched to a gene: 9. Germline-derived CDR1 and CDR2 are MGHRA and YSYEKL. CDR3 nucleotides: TGCGCCAGCAGCCCCTTAGGACAGGTGGTCGAGCAGTACTTC. Amino acid sequence: CASSPLGQVVEQYF.

This clonotype has just a few counts. In DNA form, the CDR3 reads TGTGCCAGCAGCCAAGGGTCCTCTGGGGCCAACGTCCTGACTTTC. This encodes CASSQGSSGANVLTF. V usage is TRBV3-1 and J usage is TRBJ2-6; D gene uncertain. The CDR3 covers 15 residues. Per the germline V gene, CDR1 is LGHDT and CDR2 is YNNKEL (reference sequence). V lost 1 base to trimming and J lost 0 bases, with 4 bases between them.

This clonotype was detected many times. This CDR3 is CASSQGVQAKNIQYF. The DNA for the CDR3 is TGCGCCAGCAGCCAAGGGGTGCAGGCGAAAAACATTCAGTACTTC. V usage is TRBV4-1 and J usage is TRBJ2-4; D gene ambiguous. Trimming shortened V by 1 base and J by 4 bases, and 11 bases separated the two germline ends. The CDR3 length is 15 residues. Germline V gene sequence: CDR1 MGHRA, CDR2 YSYEKL.

The chain has TRBV9 and TRBJ2-1; D might be TRBD2 (6 bases). With 6 bases removed from V and 4 bases from J, the gap between germline ends came to 17 bases. Germline CDR1 and CDR2: SGDLS and YYNGEE. The CDR3 is 15 amino acids. The CDR3 DNA reads as TGTGCCAGCACCCCCCGGGGAGGCAGTTACAATGAGCAGTTCTTC. Translating gives CASTPRGGSYNEQFF.

V gene TRBV6-2 or TRBV6-3 combines with J gene TRBJ2-7; 9 nucleotides align to TRBD2. The end of the DNA fits TRBJ2-1 better, so the J call may be wrong. Germline lookup yields CDR1 MNHEY and CDR2 SVGEGT. The CDR3 contains 15 residues. CDR3 sequence reads: CASSYLAGVNYEQFF. CDR3 coding DNA: TGTGCCAGCAGTTACTTAGCGGGAGTTAACTACGAGCAGTTCTTC.

In its sample, this clonotype was seen many times. The V call is TRBV12-3 or TRBV12-4, the J call TRBJ1-1; TRBD1 might be the D (5 bases). This CDR3 is built from 13 residues. V lost 6 bases, J lost 5 bases, and 13 bases lay in between. This CDR3 is CASRTYRRTEAFF. In DNA form, the CDR3 reads TGTGCCAGCAGGACATACAGGAGGACTGAAGCTTTCTTT.

The rearrangement joins TRBV7-9 to TRBJ1-3; D is possibly TRBD1 (6 bases). The CDR3 covers 17 residues. Germline V gives CDR1 SEHNR, CDR2 FQNEAQ (reference sequence). The V end lost 5 bases, the J end lost 4 bases, and 21 bases lay between the germline ends. CDR3 region: CASSAFPGTKKGNTIYF. In nucleotides, the CDR3 is TGTGCCAGCAGCGCTTTCCCCGGGACAAAAAAGGGAAACACCATATATTTT.

This clonotype was picked up many times. This rearrangement joins TRBV6-6 to TRBJ2-5, with 7 bases that match TRBD2. The length of the CDR3 is 17 residues. The V and J ends lost 1 base and 5 bases, in that order; junction bases with no gene match: 13. Germline V gene sequence: CDR1 MNHNY, CDR2 SVGAGI (reference sequence). This CDR3 is CASSYFRGTTSMETQYF. The CDR3 DNA reads as TGTGCCAGCAGTTACTTTCGTGGGACTACATCTATGGAGACCCAGTACTTC.

This clonotype has ten or more counts. The chain is built from TRBV18 and TRBJ1-1; D is undetermined. V lost 3 bases and J 0 bases, leaving 11 bases between the germline ends. There are 15 residues in the CDR3. Germline loops: CDR1 KGHSH, CDR2 LQKENI. CDR3 amino acids: CASSPITDVNTEAFF. The CDR3 region has the DNA TGTGCCAGCTCACCCATCACGGACGTGAACACTGAAGCTTTCTTT.

This clonotype was observed at least ten times. The chain links TRBV5-1 to TRBJ2-2; D ambiguous. Deletions cut 1 base from V and 8 bases from J, with 15 bases between. CDR3 length: 15 residues. CDR1 and CDR2 (germline): SGHRS, YFSETQ. The CDR3 coding sequence is TGCGCCAGCAGCTTGACTCGGGCCTCATTGGGGGAGCTGTTTTTT. Amino acid sequence: CASSLTRASLGELFF.

This clonotype was seen a handful of times. Being one base from a much bigger clone, this may be a read error. This chain's CDR3 is CASSLDSGQGTETRYF. As DNA, the CDR3 is TGTGCCAGCAGCTTAGATTCTGGACAGGGGACGGAGACCCGGTACTTC. The chain employs TRBV11-2 and TRBJ2-5; 9 nucleotides match TRBD1. Germline CDR1 and CDR2: SGHAT and FQNNGV. The CDR3 runs to 16 residues.

The gene calls are TRBV12-3 or TRBV12-4 and TRBJ1-1, with unresolved D. The CDR3 extends over 15 amino acids. Trimming took 6 bases from V and 0 from J, leaving 14 bases between them. CDR3 in amino acids: CASSPLVGMNTEAFF. The DNA for the CDR3 is TGTGCCAGCAGCCCACTCGTGGGAATGAACACTGAAGCTTTCTTT.

This clonotype showed up just a few times. The rearrangement links TRBV6-1 to TRBJ1-2; 8 positions agree with TRBD1. This CDR3 contains 15 residues. The V gene's germline CDR1 is MNHNS and CDR2 SASEGT. V lost 3 bases, J lost 4 bases, and 7 bases stayed unmatched. This CDR3 is CASSDGQGSTYGYTF. The DNA for the CDR3 is TGTGCCAGCAGTGATGGACAGGGTAGTACCTATGGCTACACCTTC.